A selection of T cell receptor beta chains follows, all from one sample in a study of blood T cell repertoires in COVID-19. This table comes from immunoSEQ multiplex PCR, and its TCRdb copy is limited to in-frame clones, with some not included. This table holds 490,000 or so clones, 70% to 90% found once. The sample taken for sequencing was PBMCs or T cells enriched from blood (not recorded which). The receptors were gathered from a woman aged 40 to 49 who had recovered from COVID-19. Each CDR3 is given with its conserved first and last residue. The D gene is left open where the match is weak. Some rows mark clone size as missing; the rest say once, few, many or name a class of expanded clone.

abundance	d_gene	v_gene	j_gene	CDR3aa	CDR3nt
few	TRBD1	TRBV4-2	TRBJ1-2	CASSQAGGGNYGYTF	TGTGCCAGCAGCCAAGCAGGGGGAGGAAACTATGGCTACACCTTC
.	TRBD1	TRBV27	TRBJ1-1	CASSSRGLHLNTEAFF	TGTGCCAGCAGTTCCAGGGGGCTCCATTTGAACACTGAAGCTTTCTTT
.	.	TRBV28	TRBJ2-7	CASSVGDIYEQYF	TGTGCCAGCAGTGTCGGGGACATCTACGAGCAGTACTTC
.	.	TRBV4-3	TRBJ1-5	CASSYRENQPQHF	TGCGCCAGCAGCTACCGGGAAAATCAGCCCCAGCATTTT
.	TRBD2	TRBV9	TRBJ2-5	CASSARDYRYQETQYF	TGTGCCAGCAGCGCCCGGGACTACAGGTACCAAGAGACCCAGTACTTC
.	.	TRBV5-1	TRBJ1-1	CASSLAGNTEAFF	TGCGCCAGCAGCTTGGCCGGGAACACTGAAGCTTTCTTT
.	TRBD2	TRBV20-1	TRBJ2-5	CSASVPAGDQETQYF	TGCAGTGCTAGTGTCCCAGCGGGAGACCAAGAGACCCAGTACTTC
once	TRBD1	TRBV7-2	TRBJ2-7	CASSLEQGLEQYF	TGTGCCAGCAGCTTAGAACAGGGGCTCGAGCAGTACTTC
.	.	TRBV30	TRBJ1-4	CAWSWWGRDEKLFF	TGTGCCTGGAGTTGGTGGGGGCGCGATGAAAAACTGTTTTTT
.	TRBD1	TRBV4-1	TRBJ1-2	CASSPFLTGGVYGYTF	TGCGCCAGCAGCCCTTTCTTAACAGGGGGCGTATATGGCTACACCTTC
.	.	TRBV4-2	TRBJ1-5	CASSLSGRNQPQHF	TGTGCCAGCAGCCTTTCAGGGAGGAATCAGCCCCAGCATTTT
.	.	TRBV27	TRBJ1-2	CASSFGRSNYGYTF	TGTGCCAGCAGTTTTGGCAGGTCTAACTATGGCTACACCTTC